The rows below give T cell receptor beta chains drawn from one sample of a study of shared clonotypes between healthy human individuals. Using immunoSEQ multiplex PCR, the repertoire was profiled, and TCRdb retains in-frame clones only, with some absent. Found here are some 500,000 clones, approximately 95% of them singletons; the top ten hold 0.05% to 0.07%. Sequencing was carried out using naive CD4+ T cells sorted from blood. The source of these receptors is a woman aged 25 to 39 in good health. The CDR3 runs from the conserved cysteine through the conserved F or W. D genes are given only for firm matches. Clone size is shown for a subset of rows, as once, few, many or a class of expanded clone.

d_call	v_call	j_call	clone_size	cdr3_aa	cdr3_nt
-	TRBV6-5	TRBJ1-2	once	CASTRDYGYTF	TGTGCCAGCACACGAGACTATGGCTACACCTTC
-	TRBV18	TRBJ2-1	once	CASSPPSGNEQFF	TGTGCCAGCTCACCGCCGAGTGGCAATGAGCAGTTCTTC
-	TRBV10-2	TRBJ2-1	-	CASRMRSTLLSYNEQFF	TGCGCCAGCCGCATGAGGTCGACTCTACTCTCCTACAATGAGCAGTTCTTC
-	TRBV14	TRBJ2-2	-	CASSQDPQGPTGELFF	TGTGCCAGCAGCCAAGATCCGCAGGGGCCCACCGGGGAGCTGTTTTTT
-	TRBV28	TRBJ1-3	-	CASSFAGLDTIYF	TGTGCCAGCAGTTTTGCTGGGTTGGACACCATATATTTT
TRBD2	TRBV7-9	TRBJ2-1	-	CASSLTSGTDIPYNEQFF	TGTGCCAGCAGTCTTACTAGCGGGACGGACATACCCTACAATGAGCAGTTCTTC
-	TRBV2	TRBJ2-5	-	CASRNQETQYF	TGTGCCAGCAGGAACCAAGAGACCCAGTACTTC
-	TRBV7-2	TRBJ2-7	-	CASSLPQFGEQYF	TGTGCCAGCAGCTTACCGCAGTTCGGCGAGCAGTACTTC
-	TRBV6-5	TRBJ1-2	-	CASSFSGTYGYTF	TGTGCCAGCAGTTTTTCCGGGACCTATGGCTACACCTTC
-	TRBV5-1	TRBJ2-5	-	CASSFYISETQYF	TGCGCCAGCAGCTTTTATATATCGGAGACCCAGTACTTC
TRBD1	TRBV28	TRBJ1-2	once	CASSLSQGVGGYTF	TGTGCCAGCAGTTTGTCACAGGGGGTTGGGGGCTACACCTTC
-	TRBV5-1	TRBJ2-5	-	CASNGGGTGGETQYF	TGCGCCAGCAACGGGGGCGGCACAGGAGGGGAGACCCAGTACTTC
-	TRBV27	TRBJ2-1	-	CASNPVGGRRGNEQFF	TGTGCCAGCAACCCGGTCGGGGGCCGCAGGGGAAATGAGCAGTTCTTC
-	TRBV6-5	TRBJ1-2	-	CASSYSSRGYGYTF	TGTGCCAGCAGTTACTCTTCCAGGGGCTATGGCTACACCTTC
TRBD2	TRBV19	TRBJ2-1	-	CASSPTAGVTEQFF	TGTGCCAGTAGTCCCACAGCGGGAGTAACTGAGCAGTTCTTC
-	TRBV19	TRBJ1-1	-	CASRGGGHMNTEAFF	TGTGCCAGTAGGGGAGGGGGACACATGAACACTGAAGCTTTCTTT
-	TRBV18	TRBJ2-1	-	CASSTGLMVDEQFF	TGTGCCAGCTCAACAGGACTAATGGTTGATGAGCAGTTCTTC
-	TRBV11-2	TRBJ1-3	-	CASSLGVTDTIYF	TGTGCCAGCAGCTTAGGGGTTACGGACACCATATATTTT
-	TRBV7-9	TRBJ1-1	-	CASSSQANTEAFF	TGTGCCAGCAGCTCTCAGGCGAACACTGAAGCTTTCTTT
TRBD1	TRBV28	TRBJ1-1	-	CASSFPGQGTTEAFF	TGTGCCAGCAGTTTCCCCGGACAGGGGACAACTGAAGCTTTCTTT
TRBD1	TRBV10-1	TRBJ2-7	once	CASSVAGGNSEQYF	TGCGCCAGCAGTGTTGCAGGGGGCAATTCCGAGCAGTACTTC
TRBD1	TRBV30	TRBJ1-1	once	CAWGTPRGGASEAFF	TGTGCCTGGGGGACCCCCAGAGGGGGCGCTTCTGAAGCTTTCTTT
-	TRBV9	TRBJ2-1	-	CASSASGTHTTEQFF	TGTGCCAGCAGCGCCTCCGGGACCCATACGACCGAGCAGTTCTTC
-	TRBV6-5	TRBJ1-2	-	CASTRLGGRIHGYTF	TGTGCCAGCACTAGACTTGGGGGGCGAATTCATGGCTACACCTTC
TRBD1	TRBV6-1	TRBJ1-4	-	CASSEAGSGTGMEKLFF	TGTGCCAGCAGTGAAGCGGGTTCGGGGACAGGCATGGAAAAACTGTTTTTT
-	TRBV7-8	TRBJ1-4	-	CASSFWGDEKLFF	TGTGCCAGCAGCTTCTGGGGGGATGAAAAACTGTTTTTT
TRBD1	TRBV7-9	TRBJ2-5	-	CASSQGTGGLETQYF	TGTGCCAGCAGCCAAGGGACAGGGGGATTGGAGACCCAGTACTTC
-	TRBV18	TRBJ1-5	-	CASSETVPLSNQPQHF	TGTGCCAGCTCAGAGACCGTTCCCCTTAGCAATCAGCCCCAGCATTTT
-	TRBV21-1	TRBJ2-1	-	CASSPFWFF	TGTGCCAGCAGCCCCTTCTGGTTCTTC
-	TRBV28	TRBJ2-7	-	CASSALYEQYF	TGTGCCAGCAGTGCCCTCTACGAGCAGTACTTC
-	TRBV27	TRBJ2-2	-	CASRDTTNTGELFF	TGTGCCAGCAGGGACACTACTAACACCGGGGAGCTGTTTTTT
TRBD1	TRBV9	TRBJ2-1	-	CASSVPGQGSNEQFF	TGTGCCAGCAGCGTACCGGGACAGGGGTCCAATGAGCAGTTCTTC
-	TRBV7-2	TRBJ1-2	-	CASSGRQVSGYTF	TGTGCCAGCAGCGGCCGACAGGTGAGCGGCTACACCTTC
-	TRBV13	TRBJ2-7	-	CASSFQVVPYEQYF	TGTGCCAGCAGCTTCCAGGTGGTCCCCTACGAGCAGTACTTC
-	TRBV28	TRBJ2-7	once	CASSLPSSYEQYF	TGTGCCAGCAGCCTTCCCAGCTCCTACGAGCAGTACTTC
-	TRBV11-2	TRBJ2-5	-	CASSLRLLAETQYF	TGTGCCAGCAGCTTGAGATTACTTGCGGAGACCCAGTACTTC
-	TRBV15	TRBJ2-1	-	CATSRVDEQFF	TGTGCCACCAGCAGAGTTGATGAGCAGTTCTTC
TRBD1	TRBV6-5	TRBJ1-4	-	CASRDRVWEKLFF	TGTGCCAGCAGAGACAGGGTGTGGGAAAAACTGTTTTTT
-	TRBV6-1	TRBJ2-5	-	CASSDPWTPQETQYF	TGTGCCAGCAGTGATCCCTGGACACCACAAGAGACCCAGTACTTC
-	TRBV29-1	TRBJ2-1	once	CSVRGHNNEQFF	TGCAGCGTCAGGGGACATAACAATGAGCAGTTCTTC
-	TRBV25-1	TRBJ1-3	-	CASRGDPGNTIYF	TGTGCCAGCAGGGGGGACCCTGGAAACACCATATATTTT
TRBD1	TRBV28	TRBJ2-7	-	CASSAPTGNPYEQYF	TGTGCCAGCAGTGCCCCGACAGGGAACCCCTACGAGCAGTACTTC
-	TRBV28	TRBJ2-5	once	CASSLRETGPDF	TGTGCCAGCAGTTTAAGGGAAACAGGTCCGGACTTC
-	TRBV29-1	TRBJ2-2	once	CSVVLAGTGELFF	TGCAGCGTTGTGTTGGCGGGAACCGGGGAGCTGTTTTTT
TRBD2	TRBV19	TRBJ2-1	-	CASSIGGWLAGGFLTGSYNEQFF	TGTGCCAGTAGTATAGGGGGTTGGCTAGCGGGAGGATTTTTAACGGGTTCCTACAATGAGCAGTTCTTC
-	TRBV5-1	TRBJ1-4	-	CASSLYSDEKLFF	TGCGCCAGCAGCTTGTACTCGGATGAAAAACTGTTTTTT
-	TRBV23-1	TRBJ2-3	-	CASSLTRGFCTDTQYF	TGCGCCAGCAGTCTAACAAGGGGGTTTTGCACAGATACGCAGTATTTT
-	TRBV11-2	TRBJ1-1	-	CASSLTQGTEAFF	TGTGCCAGCAGTTTAACGCAGGGGACTGAAGCTTTCTTT
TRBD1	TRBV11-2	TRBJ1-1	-	CASSFQGAKEAFF	TGTGCCAGCAGCTTTCAGGGGGCGAAGGAAGCTTTCTTT
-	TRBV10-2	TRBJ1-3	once	CASSELGRGNTIYF	TGCGCCAGCAGTGAGTTGGGAAGGGGAAACACCATATATTTT
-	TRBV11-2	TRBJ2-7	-	CASSQIRRVLEQYF	TGTGCCAGCAGCCAGATTCGCAGGGTTTTAGAGCAGTACTTC
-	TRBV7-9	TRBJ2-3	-	CASSSLQGTQYF	TGTGCCAGCAGCTCGTTACAGGGTACGCAGTATTTT
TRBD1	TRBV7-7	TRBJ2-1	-	CASNLDRDDEQFF	TGTGCCAGCAACTTAGACAGGGACGATGAGCAGTTCTTC
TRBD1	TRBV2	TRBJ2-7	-	CASTRQGVEGNEQYF	TGTGCCAGCACCCGACAGGGGGTAGAGGGGAACGAGCAGTACTTC
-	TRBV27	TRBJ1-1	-	CASSFGGMNTEAFF	TGTGCCAGCAGTTTTGGAGGGATGAACACTGAAGCTTTCTTT